This is a list of T cell receptor beta chains from one sample in a study of metastatic and nonmetastatic thyroid tumors. With MiXCR, TCRdb called clones anew from the PCR reads. The data contain about 15,000 clones, roughly 32% of them singletons. Sequencing was performed on tumor tissue. The receptors shown here come from a female donor with papillary thyroid cancer or a benign thyroid nodule (not recorded which). Some clones in this sample may be carry-over from other donors' samples. The CDR3 runs from the conserved cysteine through the conserved F or W. Each record gives: CDR3 length, D gene, V gene, clone size, J gene, CDR3 DNA, CDR3 protein. A D gene is named only where the DNA matches it firmly. Size is omitted from some rows. Given values are once, few, many or a class for expanded clones.

>15|TRBD1|TRBV13|NA|TRBJ1-6
TGTGCCAGCAGCTCCGACAGGGGGCAAAGTTCACCCCTCCACTTT
CASSSDRGQSSPLHF
>20|TRBD2|TRBV12-5|NA|TRBJ2-7
TGTGCTAGTGGTTTGGTATTTCTAGCGGGAGGCCAACTCAGCTCCTACGAGCAGTACTTC
CASGLVFLAGGQLSSYEQYF
>15|TRBD1|TRBV20-1|NA|TRBJ1-5
TGCAGTGCGAGTCAAAACAGGGGCCGGGATCAGCCCCAGCATTTT
CSASQNRGRDQPQHF
>13|NA|TRBV2|many|TRBJ2-5
TGTGCCAGCAGTGTACGGCACCAAGAGACCCAGTACTTC
CASSVRHQETQYF
>15|TRBD2|TRBV20-1|NA|TRBJ2-7
TGCAGTGCTAGAGATCTAGCGGGAGGAATCGACGAGCAGTACTTC
CSARDLAGGIDEQYF
>15|NA|TRBV4-2|NA|TRBJ2-1
TGTGCCAGCAGCCAGTTCCGGGGTACGGACAATGAGCAGTTCTTC
CASSQFRGTDNEQFF
>15|NA|TRBV12-3/TRBV12-4|NA|TRBJ1-2
TGTGCCAGCCAACCTCCGGGGCAGAGGTCTTTTGGCTACACCTTC
CASQPPGQRSFGYTF
>14|NA|TRBV20-1|few|TRBJ1-2
TGCAGTGCTGAGGGAGCAGCGAGAAACTATGGCTACACCTTC
CSAEGAARNYGYTF
>13|NA|TRBV30|NA|TRBJ1-5
TGTGCCTGGAGTGTACAGGGAAAGGAGCCCCAGCATTTT
CAWSVQGKEPQHF
>14|NA|TRBV24-1|NA|TRBJ1-2
TGTGCCACCAGTGAGTACGACAGTCCAAGTGGCTACACCTTC
CATSEYDSPSGYTF
>14|NA|TRBV7-3|once|TRBJ2-1
TGTGCCAGCAGCTTAAGTGGGGCCTACAATGAGCAGTTCTTC
CASSLSGAYNEQFF
>11|NA|TRBV6-5|medium-sized|TRBJ1-1
TGTGCCAGCAGTTACGGGGATGGGGCTTTCTTT
CASSYGDGAFF
>15|NA|TRBV20-1|many|TRBJ1-2
TGCAGTGCTGAAACCGGGACACCCAGAGGCTATGGCTACACCTTC
CSAETGTPRGYGYTF
>16|TRBD1|TRBV27|few|TRBJ2-3
TGTGCCAGCAGTTTATTTGGGACAGGGAGGGACCCGGTGCAGTATTTT
CASSLFGTGRDPVQYF
>13|NA|TRBV30|NA|TRBJ2-2
TGTGCCTGGAGTTACGGGTCCGAGGGGGGGCTGTTTTTT
CAWSYGSEGGLFF
>12|NA|TRBV3-1|many|TRBJ1-4
TGTGCCAGCAGCCAGGCTCTTGAAAAACTGTTTTTT
CASSQALEKLFF
>16|NA|TRBV5-4|many|TRBJ1-2
TGTGCCAGCAGCTTGTCAGTAGGGCCGTCTAACTATGGCTACACCTTC
CASSLSVGPSNYGYTF
>15|NA|TRBV6-1|medium-sized|TRBJ1-2
TGTGCCAGCACCGACCTTGACCGGGGCCGATATGGCTACACCTTC
CASTDLDRGRYGYTF
>15|TRBD2|TRBV11-2|NA|TRBJ2-1
TGTGCCAGCAGCTTCTACGGGACTAGACACAATGAGCAGTTCTTC
CASSFYGTRHNEQFF
>14|NA|TRBV5-1|NA|TRBJ2-2
TGCGCCAGCAGCTTGGAAACAATCGGCGGGGAGCTGTTTTTT
CASSLETIGGELFF
>14|TRBD2|TRBV20-1|NA|TRBJ2-3
TGCAGTGCTCTAGTGGGGGGGAGCACAGATACGCAGTATTTT
CSALVGGSTDTQYF
>13|NA|TRBV30|many|TRBJ1-1
TGTGCCTGGAGTAGCGGGGGCCGAGGGATAGCTTTCTTT
CAWSSGGRGIAFF
>18|TRBD1|TRBV30|NA|TRBJ1-2
TGTGCCTGGAGTGGCCTGATGATGACAGGGGGCAGTCACTATGGCTACACCTTC
CAWSGLMMTGGSHYGYTF
>16|TRBD2|TRBV6-2/TRBV6-3|NA|TRBJ2-1
TGTGCCAGCAGTTACGTAGGCCCAGCGGGAGGGCCAGAGCAGTTCTTC
CASSYVGPAGGPEQFF
>13|NA|TRBV11-3|NA|TRBJ1-6
TGTGCCAGCAGCTTAGAAAGGGGTTCACCCCTCCACTTT
CASSLERGSPLHF
>15|TRBD2|TRBV15|many|TRBJ2-1
TGTGCCACCAGCATAGTAGCGGGGGGGCAGGATGAGCAGTTCTTC
CATSIVAGGQDEQFF
>17|NA|TRBV14|many|TRBJ2-4
TGTGCCAGCAGCCAAGATGTCGGGGGCCAGGCCAAAAACATTCAGTACTTC
CASSQDVGGQAKNIQYF
>14|NA|TRBV3-1|NA|TRBJ2-7
TGTGCCAGCAGCCAGGGTCTCTTCTCCTACGAGCAGTACTTC
CASSQGLFSYEQYF
>13|NA|TRBV7-6|many|TRBJ2-3
TGTGCCAGCAGCCCGCGGACGGGGGATACGCAGTATTTT
CASSPRTGDTQYF
>16|TRBD1|TRBV28|NA|TRBJ1-2
TGTGCCAGCAGTGCCGGAGGTGGGACAGGGGTGTCGGGCTACACCTTC
CASSAGGGTGVSGYTF
>14|NA|TRBV5-4|NA|TRBJ2-7
TGTGCCAGCAGCTTCAACGGGGGGCTTCACGAGCAGTACTTC
CASSFNGGLHEQYF
>14|NA|TRBV11-2|NA|TRBJ2-7
TGTGCCAGCAGCCAGTACACCGAGCCCTACGAGCAGTACTTC
CASSQYTEPYEQYF
>14|NA|TRBV11-2|NA|TRBJ2-3
TGTGCCAGCAGCGCCAGTAGCATCGCAGATACGCAGTATTTT
CASSASSIADTQYF
>13|NA|TRBV28|many|TRBJ2-1
TGTGCCAGCAGTCTTCAGGGTAACAATGAGCAGTTCTTC
CASSLQGNNEQFF
>15|NA|TRBV5-8|many|TRBJ2-4
TGTGCCAGCAGCAGCCGGGGGTCAGGCAAAAACATTCAGTACTTC
CASSSRGSGKNIQYF
>14|NA|TRBV3-1|many|TRBJ1-1
TGTGCCAGCAGCGCCTTGGACAAGAACACTGAAGCTTTCTTT
CASSALDKNTEAFF
>13|TRBD1|TRBV19|NA|TRBJ1-2
TGTGCCAGTAGTATCGACAGGGTTAGAGGCTACACCTTC
CASSIDRVRGYTF
>15|TRBD2|TRBV20-1|NA|TRBJ2-7
TGCAGTGCTAGAGATCTGTCTAGCGGTTCCTACGAGCAGTACTTC
CSARDLSSGSYEQYF
>15|TRBD1|TRBV11-3|once|TRBJ2-7
TGTGCCAGCAGCCCACTCGGACAGGGTCGCTACGAGCAGTACTTC
CASSPLGQGRYEQYF
>17|TRBD1|TRBV28|many|TRBJ2-7
TGTGCCAGCAGCCCCCCCCCCGGGACAGAGAGATCCTACGAGCAGTACTTC
CASSPPPGTERSYEQYF
>11|NA|TRBV7-9|few|TRBJ2-7
TGTGCCAGCAGCCTCGTGGGCGAGCAGTACTTC
CASSLVGEQYF
>15|NA|TRBV19|medium-sized|TRBJ2-6
TGTGCCAGTAGTCTAACATTTTCTGGGGCCAACGTCCTGACTTTC
CASSLTFSGANVLTF
>15|NA|TRBV15|many|TRBJ2-3
TGTGCCACCAGCACCCTACCAGGGGCCACAGATACGCAGTATTTT
CATSTLPGATDTQYF
>15|NA|TRBV2|medium-sized|TRBJ2-2
TGTGCCAGCGGGGAGCGGGTGTCGATCACCGGGGAGCTGTTTTTT
CASGERVSITGELFF
>13|NA|TRBV6-1|NA|TRBJ2-1
TGTGCCAGCTTGGGGGGACCGAGCAATGAGCAGTTCTTC
CASLGGPSNEQFF
>12|TRBD2|TRBV7-9|medium-sized|TRBJ2-5
TGTGCCAGCAGCTTAGAACGGGGGGGCCAGTACTTC
CASSLERGGQYF
>14|NA|TRBV20-1|NA|TRBJ2-7
TGCAGTGCTAGAGTGGATCGGGGCTTCTACGAGCAGTACTTC
CSARVDRGFYEQYF
>13|NA|TRBV30|once|TRBJ2-2
TGTGCCTGGAGTGGTTGGGGGGCCGGGGAGCTGTTTTTT
CAWSGWGAGELFF
>16|NA|TRBV27|NA|TRBJ2-7
TGTGCCAGCAGTCCCTTGGGATCGAGCCTCTATTACGAGCAGTACTTC
CASSPLGSSLYYEQYF
>16|NA|TRBV5-1|NA|TRBJ2-1
TGCGCCAGCAGCCTCAGACAGACCCACTCCTACAATGAGCAGTTCTTC
CASSLRQTHSYNEQFF
>19|TRBD2|TRBV7-6|NA|TRBJ2-1
TGTGCCAGCAGCTCGGGACTAGCGGGAGAGGGGCTCTCGGACAATGAGCAGTTCTTC
CASSSGLAGEGLSDNEQFF
>15|TRBD1|TRBV11-2|NA|TRBJ2-7
TGTGCCAGCACCATTACATGGACAGGGGTAGTCGAGCAGTACTTC
CASTITWTGVVEQYF
>15|TRBD1|TRBV2|NA|TRBJ1-6
TGTGCCAGCTCCGAGGGGACCACTCAGACAGGGGTTCTCCACTTT
CASSEGTTQTGVLHF
>13|TRBD1|TRBV20-1|NA|TRBJ2-7
TGCAGTGCTAGGTCGGACAGGGACTACGAGCAGTACTTC
CSARSDRDYEQYF
>12|NA|TRBV20-1|medium-sized|TRBJ2-5
TGCAGCGCCCAGTTGAAAGGGGAGACCCAGTACTTC
CSAQLKGETQYF
>15|TRBD1|TRBV12-3/TRBV12-4|medium-sized|TRBJ2-3
TGTGCCATCCGCCCGAGGGGGCGCAACACAGATACGCAGTATTTT
CAIRPRGRNTDTQYF